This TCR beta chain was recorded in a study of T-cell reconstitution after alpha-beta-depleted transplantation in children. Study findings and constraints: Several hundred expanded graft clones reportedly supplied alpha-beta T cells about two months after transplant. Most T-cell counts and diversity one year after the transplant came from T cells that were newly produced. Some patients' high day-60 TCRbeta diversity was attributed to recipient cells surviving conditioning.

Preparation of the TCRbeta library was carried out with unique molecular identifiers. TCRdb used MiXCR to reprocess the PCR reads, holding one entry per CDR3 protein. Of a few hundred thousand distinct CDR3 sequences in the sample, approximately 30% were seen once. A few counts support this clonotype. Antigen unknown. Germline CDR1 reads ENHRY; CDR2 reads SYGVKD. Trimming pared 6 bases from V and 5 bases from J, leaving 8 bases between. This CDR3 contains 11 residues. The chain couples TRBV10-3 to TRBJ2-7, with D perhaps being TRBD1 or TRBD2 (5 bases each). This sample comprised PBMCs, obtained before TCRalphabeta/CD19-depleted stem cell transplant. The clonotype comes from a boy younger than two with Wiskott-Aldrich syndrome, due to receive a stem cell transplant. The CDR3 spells CAIRGENEQYF. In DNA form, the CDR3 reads TGTGCCATCAGAGGGGAGAACGAGCAGTACTTC.